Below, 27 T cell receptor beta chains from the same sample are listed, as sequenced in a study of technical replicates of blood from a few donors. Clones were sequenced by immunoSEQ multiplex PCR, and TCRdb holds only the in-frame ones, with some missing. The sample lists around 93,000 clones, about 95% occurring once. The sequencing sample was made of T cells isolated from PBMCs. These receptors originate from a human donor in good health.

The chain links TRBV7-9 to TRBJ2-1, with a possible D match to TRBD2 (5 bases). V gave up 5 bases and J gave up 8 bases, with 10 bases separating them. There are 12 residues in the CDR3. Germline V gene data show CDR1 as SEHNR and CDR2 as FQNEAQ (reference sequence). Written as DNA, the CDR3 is TGTGCCAGCAGCGGAACTAGAGATGAGCAGTTCTTC. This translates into CASSGTRDEQFF.

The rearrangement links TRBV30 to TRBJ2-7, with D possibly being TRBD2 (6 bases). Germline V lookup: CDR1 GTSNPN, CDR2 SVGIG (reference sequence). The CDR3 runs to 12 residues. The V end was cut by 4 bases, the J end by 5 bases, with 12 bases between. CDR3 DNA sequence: TGTGCCTGGATGACACTAGCAGACGAGCAGTACTTC. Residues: CAWMTLADEQYF.

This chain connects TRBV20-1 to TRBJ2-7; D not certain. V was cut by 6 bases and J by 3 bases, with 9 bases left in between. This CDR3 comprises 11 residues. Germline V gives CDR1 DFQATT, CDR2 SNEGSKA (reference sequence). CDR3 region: CSASTNYEQYF. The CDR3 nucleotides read TGCAGTGCCTCTACCAACTACGAGCAGTACTTC.

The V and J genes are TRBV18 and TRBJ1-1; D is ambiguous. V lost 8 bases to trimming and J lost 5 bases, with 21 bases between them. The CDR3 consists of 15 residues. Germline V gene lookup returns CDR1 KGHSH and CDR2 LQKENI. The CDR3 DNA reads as TGTGCCAGCCCACTCCTTATTGGAGGAAGGACTGAAGCTTTCTTT. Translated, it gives CASPLLIGGRTEAFF.

The CDR3: CASSLVFYNEQFF. CDR3 DNA: TGTGCCAGCAGCTTGGTCTTCTACAATGAGCAGTTCTTC. The chain couples TRBV5-6 to TRBJ2-1; D is unresolved. The ends were cut back, 0 bases at V and 3 bases at J, with 4 bases in the middle. This CDR3 comprises 13 residues. Germline V gives CDR1 SGHDT, CDR2 YYEEEE.

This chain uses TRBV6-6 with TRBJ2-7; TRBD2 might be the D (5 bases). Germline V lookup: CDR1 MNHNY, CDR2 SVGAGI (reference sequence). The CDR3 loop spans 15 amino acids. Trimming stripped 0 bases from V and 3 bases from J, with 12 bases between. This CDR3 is CASSYSSGGLYEQYF. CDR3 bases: TGTGCCAGCAGTTACTCGAGTGGAGGTCTCTACGAGCAGTACTTC.

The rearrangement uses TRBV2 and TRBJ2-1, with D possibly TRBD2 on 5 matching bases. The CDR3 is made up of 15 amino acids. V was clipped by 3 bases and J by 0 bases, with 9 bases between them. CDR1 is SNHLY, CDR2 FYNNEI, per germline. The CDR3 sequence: CASSEERSSYNEQFF. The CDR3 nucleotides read TGTGCCAGCAGTGAGGAGCGGAGCTCCTACAATGAGCAGTTCTTC.

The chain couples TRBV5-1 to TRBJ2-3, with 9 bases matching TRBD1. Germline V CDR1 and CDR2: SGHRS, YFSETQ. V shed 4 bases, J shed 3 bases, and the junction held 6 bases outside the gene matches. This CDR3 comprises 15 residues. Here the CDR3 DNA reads TGCGCCAGCAGCCTTCGGGACAGGGCAACAGATACGCAGTATTTT. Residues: CASSLRDRATDTQYF.

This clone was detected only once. CDR3 in DNA: TGTGCCAGCGGGATAAGGCTAGCGGGAAACACCGGGGAGCTGTTTTTT. This translates into CASGIRLAGNTGELFF. This chain joins TRBV2 and TRBJ2-2; the match to TRBD2 covers 9 bases. The CDR3 is 16 amino acids. V was pared by 8 bases and J by 2 bases, with 9 bases of the junction left unmatched. Germline V lookup: CDR1 SNHLY, CDR2 FYNNEI.

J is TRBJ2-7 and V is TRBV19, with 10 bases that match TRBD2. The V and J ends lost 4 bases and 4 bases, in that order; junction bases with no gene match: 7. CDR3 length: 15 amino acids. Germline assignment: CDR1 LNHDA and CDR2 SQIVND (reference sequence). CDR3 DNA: TGTGCCAGTAGTAAAAGGACTAGCGGAGCATACGAGCAGTACTTC. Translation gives CASSKRTSGAYEQYF.

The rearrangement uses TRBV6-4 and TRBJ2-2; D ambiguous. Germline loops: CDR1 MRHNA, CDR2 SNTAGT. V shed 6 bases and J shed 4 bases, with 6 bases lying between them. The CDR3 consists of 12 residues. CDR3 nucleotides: TGTGCCAGCAGAGCTGCCACCGGGGAGCTGTTTTTT. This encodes CASRAATGELFF.

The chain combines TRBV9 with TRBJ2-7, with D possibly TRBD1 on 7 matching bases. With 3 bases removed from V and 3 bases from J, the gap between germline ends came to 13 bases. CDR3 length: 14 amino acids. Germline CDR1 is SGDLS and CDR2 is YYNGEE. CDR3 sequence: CASSEGGQFYEQYF. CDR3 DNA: TGTGCCAGCAGCGAGGGGGGACAGTTCTACGAGCAGTACTTC. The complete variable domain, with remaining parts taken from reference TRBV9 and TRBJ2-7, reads DSGVTQTPKHLITATGQRVTLRCSPRSGDLSVYWYQQSLDQGLQFLIQYYNGEERAKGNILERFSAQQFPDLHSELNLSSLELGDSALYFCASSEGGQFYEQYFGPGTRLTVT.

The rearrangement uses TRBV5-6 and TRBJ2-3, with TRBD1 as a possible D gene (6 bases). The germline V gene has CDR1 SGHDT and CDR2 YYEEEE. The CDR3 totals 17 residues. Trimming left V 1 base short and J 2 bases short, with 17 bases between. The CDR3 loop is CASSLRGDTSFTDTQYF. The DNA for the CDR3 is TGTGCCAGCAGCTTGCGAGGGGACACGTCCTTCACAGATACGCAGTATTTT.

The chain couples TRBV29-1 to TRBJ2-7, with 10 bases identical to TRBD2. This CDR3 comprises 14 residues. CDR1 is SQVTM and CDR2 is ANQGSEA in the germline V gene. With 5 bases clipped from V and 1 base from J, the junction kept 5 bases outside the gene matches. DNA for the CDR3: TGCAGCGTTCTTGGGACTAGCGTTTCCTACGAGCAGTACTTC. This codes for CSVLGTSVSYEQYF.

In nucleotides, the CDR3 is TGTGCTAGTGGTTTGGTACGGACTAGCGGGCTCCTAAATGAGCAGTTCTTC. Its translation is CASGLVRTSGLLNEQFF. The genes are TRBV12-5 and TRBJ2-1; 11 bases are shared with TRBD2. The CDR3 loop spans 17 amino acids. Germline V gene sequence: CDR1 LGHNT, CDR2 FRNRAP. V lost 0 bases, J lost 7 bases, and 8 bases stayed unmatched.

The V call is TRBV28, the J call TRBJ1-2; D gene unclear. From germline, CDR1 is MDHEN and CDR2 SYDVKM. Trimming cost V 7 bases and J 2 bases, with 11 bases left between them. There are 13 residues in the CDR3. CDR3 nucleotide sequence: TGTGCCAGCACCACAACCCGAAACTATGGCTACACCTTC. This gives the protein CASTTTRNYGYTF.

The DNA for the CDR3 is TGTGCCAGCAGCCAGGCGAGCTCCTACAATGAGCAGTTCTTC. The encoded protein is CASSQASSYNEQFF. The chain combines TRBV5-6 with TRBJ2-1; D gene uncertain. Trimming shortened V by 4 bases and J by 0 bases, and 8 bases separated the two germline ends. This CDR3 spans 14 amino acids. The germline V gene encodes CDR1 SGHDT and CDR2 YYEEEE.

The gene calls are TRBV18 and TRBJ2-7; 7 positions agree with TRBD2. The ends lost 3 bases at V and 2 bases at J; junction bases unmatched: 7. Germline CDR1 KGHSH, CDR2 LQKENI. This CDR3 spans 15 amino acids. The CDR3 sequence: CASSPSTGGTYEQYF. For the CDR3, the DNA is TGTGCCAGCTCACCTTCTACGGGAGGAACCTACGAGCAGTACTTC.

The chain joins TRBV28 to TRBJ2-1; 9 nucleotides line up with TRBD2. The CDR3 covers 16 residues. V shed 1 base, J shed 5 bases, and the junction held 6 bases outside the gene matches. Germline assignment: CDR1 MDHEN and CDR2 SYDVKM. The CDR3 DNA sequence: TGTGCCAGCAGTTTATATCAACTAGCGGGTAACAATGAGCAGTTCTTC. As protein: CASSLYQLAGNNEQFF.

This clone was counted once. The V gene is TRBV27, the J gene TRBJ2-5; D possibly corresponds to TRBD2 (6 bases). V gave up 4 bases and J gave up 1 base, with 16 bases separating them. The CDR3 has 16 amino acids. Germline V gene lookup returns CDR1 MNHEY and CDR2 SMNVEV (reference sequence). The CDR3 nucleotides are TGTGCCAGCAGTTCCATCGATGCGGGGATCCAAGAGACCCAGTACTTC. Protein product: CASSSIDAGIQETQYF.

The CDR3 loop is CASSGLAGSPGELFF. The CDR3 DNA follows: TGTGCCAGCAGTGGACTAGCAGGATCGCCCGGGGAGCTGTTTTTT. The chain has TRBV2 and TRBJ2-2; TRBD2 matches at 7 bases. The junction had 8 bases not matched to a gene; V was cut back by 4 bases and J by 6 bases. This CDR3 contains 15 residues. Looked up from germline, CDR1 is SNHLY and CDR2 is FYNNEI.

CDR3 DNA sequence: TGTGCCAGCAGTTCGGGACAGGGTGTTTTCGGCTACACCTTC. Protein: CASSSGQGVFGYTF. The genes are TRBV27 and TRBJ1-2, with TRBD1 matching over 9 bases. This CDR3 is 14 amino acids long. Trimming cost V 4 bases and J 8 bases; bases outside gene matches: 8. From germline, CDR1 is MNHEY and CDR2 SMNVEV (reference sequence).

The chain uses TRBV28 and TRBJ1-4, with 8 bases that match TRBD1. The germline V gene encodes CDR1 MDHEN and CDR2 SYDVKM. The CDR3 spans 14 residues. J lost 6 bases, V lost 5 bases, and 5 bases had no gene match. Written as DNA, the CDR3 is TGTGCCAGCAGTGAGGACAGGGAGTATGAAAAACTGTTTTTT. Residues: CASSEDREYEKLFF.

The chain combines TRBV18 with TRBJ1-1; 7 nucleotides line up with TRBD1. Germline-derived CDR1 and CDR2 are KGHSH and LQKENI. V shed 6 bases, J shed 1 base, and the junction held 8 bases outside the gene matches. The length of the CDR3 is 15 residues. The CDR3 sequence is CASSRPGGQNTEAFF. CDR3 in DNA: TGTGCCAGCTCCCGGCCAGGGGGACAGAACACTGAAGCTTTCTTT.

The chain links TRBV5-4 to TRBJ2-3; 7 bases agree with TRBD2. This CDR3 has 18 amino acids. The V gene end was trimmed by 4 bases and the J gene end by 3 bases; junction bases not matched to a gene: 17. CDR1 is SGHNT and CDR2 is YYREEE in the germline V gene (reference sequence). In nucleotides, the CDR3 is TGTGCCAGCAGCCAAGCAGGACGTGCGGGAGAGGGTACAGATACGCAGTATTTT. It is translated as CASSQAGRAGEGTDTQYF.

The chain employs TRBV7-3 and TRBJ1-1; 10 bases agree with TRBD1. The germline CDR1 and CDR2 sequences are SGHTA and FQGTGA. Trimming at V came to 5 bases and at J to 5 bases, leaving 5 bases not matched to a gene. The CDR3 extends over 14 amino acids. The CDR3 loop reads CASSPGTGETEAFF. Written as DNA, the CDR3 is TGTGCCAGCAGCCCTGGGACAGGGGAAACTGAAGCTTTCTTT.

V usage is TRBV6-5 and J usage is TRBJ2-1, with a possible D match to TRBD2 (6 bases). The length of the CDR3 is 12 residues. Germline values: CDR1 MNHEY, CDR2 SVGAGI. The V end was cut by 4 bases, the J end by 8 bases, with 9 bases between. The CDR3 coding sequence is TGTGCCAGCAGTTCGGGACTCCATGAGCAGTTCTTC. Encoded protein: CASSSGLHEQFF.